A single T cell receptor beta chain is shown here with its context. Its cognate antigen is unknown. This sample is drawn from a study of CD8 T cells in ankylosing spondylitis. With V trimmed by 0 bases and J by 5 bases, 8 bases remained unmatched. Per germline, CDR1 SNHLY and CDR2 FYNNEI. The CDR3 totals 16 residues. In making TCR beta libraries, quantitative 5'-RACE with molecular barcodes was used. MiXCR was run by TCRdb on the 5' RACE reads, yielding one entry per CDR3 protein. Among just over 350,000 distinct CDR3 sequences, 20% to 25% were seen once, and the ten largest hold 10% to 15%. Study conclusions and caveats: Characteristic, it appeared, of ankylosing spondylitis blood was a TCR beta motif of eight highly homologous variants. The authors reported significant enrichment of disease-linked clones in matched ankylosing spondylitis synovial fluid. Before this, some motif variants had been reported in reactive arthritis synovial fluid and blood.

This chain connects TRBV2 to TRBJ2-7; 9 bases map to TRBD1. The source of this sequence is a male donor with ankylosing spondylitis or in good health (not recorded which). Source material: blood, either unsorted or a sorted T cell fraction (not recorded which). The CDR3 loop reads CASSEAQGTGKNEQYF. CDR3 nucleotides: TGTGCCAGCAGTGAAGCCCAAGGGACAGGGAAGAACGAGCAGTACTTC.